This TCR beta chain was captured by sequencing in a study of shared clonotypes between healthy human individuals. Positive CCR7 selection of CD45RO-negative cells yielded the naive CD8 cells, and terminally differentiated effector memory CD45RA+ cells were excluded. Healthy and HIV-negative, the adult donors had no recent acute infections or vaccinations. Only in-frame clones appear in the TCRdb table, and some are missing; sequencing was by immunoSEQ multiplex PCR. The sample has about 2.1 million clones; 93% are singletons. V shed 5 bases and J 4 bases; nucleotides not matched to a gene: 5. The length of the CDR3 is 15 residues. Germline lookup yields CDR1 MDHEN and CDR2 SYDVKM.

The sample taken for sequencing was naive CD8+ T cells from PBMCs. The sequence derives from a man between 18 and 29 years old in good health. Some clones in this sample may be carry-over from other donors' samples. The genes are TRBV28 and TRBJ1-6, with TRBD1 matching 7 bases. CDR3 in DNA: TGTGCCAGCAGTCAGGACAGGCGGTATAATTCACCCCTCCACTTT. Protein sequence: CASSQDRRYNSPLHF. Complete variable domain (other parts from reference TRBV28 and TRBJ1-6): DVKVTQSSRYLVKRTGEKVFLECVQDMDHENMFWYRQDPGLGLRLIYFSYDVKMKEKGDIPEGYSVSREKKERFSLILESASTNQTSMYLCASSQDRRYNSPLHFGNGTRLTVT.